This TCR beta chain stems from a study of shared clonotypes between healthy human individuals. Study findings and constraints: A generally larger estimated richness was seen in naive subsets than in memory subsets. Across a handful of donors, naive CD4 shared 5% to 5.5%, naive CD8 over 3%, memory CD4 more than 2%, memory CD8 0.4% to 0.5%.

Trimming cost V 5 bases and J 4 bases; bases outside gene matches: 6. The CDR3 has 14 residues. Per germline, CDR1 MDHEN and CDR2 SYDVKM. About this clone: Its antigen is currently unknown.

Each of the donors was a healthy adult who was HIV-negative and had not had a recent acute infection or vaccination. It was roughly 210 ng DNA, around 32,000 T cell genomes, that sorted-subset replicate PCRs used. The data were produced by immunoSEQ multiplex PCR, yet TCRdb's version contains in-frame clones alone and is incomplete. The sample yields 2 million to 2.5 million clones, 92% seen once. The TCR was taken from a man younger than 35 in good health. Some clones in this sample may be carry-over from other donors' samples. Source material: naive CD4+ T cells from PBMCs. Documented subset: CD45RA+ positively selected. The V and J genes are TRBV28 and TRBJ2-5, with TRBD2 matching 8 bases. This CDR3 is CASSPSGGRETQYF. In nucleotides, the CDR3 is TGTGCCAGCAGTCCCTCGGGAGGGAGAGAGACCCAGTACTTC. Full variable domain (missing parts from reference TRBV28 and TRBJ2-5): DVKVTQSSRYLVKRTGEKVFLECVQDMDHENMFWYRQDPGLGLRLIYFSYDVKMKEKGDIPEGYSVSREKKERFSLILESASTNQTSMYLCASSPSGGRETQYFGPGTRLLVL.